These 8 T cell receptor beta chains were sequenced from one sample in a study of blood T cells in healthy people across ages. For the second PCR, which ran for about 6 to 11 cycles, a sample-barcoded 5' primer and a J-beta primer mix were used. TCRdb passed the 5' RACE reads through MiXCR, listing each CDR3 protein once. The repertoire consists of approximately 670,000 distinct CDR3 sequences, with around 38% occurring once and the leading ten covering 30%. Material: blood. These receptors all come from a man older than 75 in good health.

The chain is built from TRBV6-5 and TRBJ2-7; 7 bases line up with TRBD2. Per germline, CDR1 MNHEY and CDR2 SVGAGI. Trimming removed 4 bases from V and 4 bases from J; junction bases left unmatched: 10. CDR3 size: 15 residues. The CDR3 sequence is CASSSSLERGYEQYF. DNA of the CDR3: TGTGCCAGCAGTTCTTCACTTGAGCGGGGTTACGAGCAGTACTTC.

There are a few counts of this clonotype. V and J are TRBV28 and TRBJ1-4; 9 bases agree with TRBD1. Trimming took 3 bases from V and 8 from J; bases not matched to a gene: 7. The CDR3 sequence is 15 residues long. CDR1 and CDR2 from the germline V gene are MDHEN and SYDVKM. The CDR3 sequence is CASSFGGQGYEKLFF. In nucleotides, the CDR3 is TGTGCCAGCAGTTTTGGGGGACAGGGATACGAAAAACTGTTTTTT.

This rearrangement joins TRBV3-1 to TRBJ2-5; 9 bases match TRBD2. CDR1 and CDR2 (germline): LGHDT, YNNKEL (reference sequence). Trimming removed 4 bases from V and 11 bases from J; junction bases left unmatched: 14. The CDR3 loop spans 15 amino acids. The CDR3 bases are TGTGCCAGCAGCCGCCCTGGACTAGCGATGAATGAGCAGTACTTC. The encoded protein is CASSRPGLAMNEQYF.

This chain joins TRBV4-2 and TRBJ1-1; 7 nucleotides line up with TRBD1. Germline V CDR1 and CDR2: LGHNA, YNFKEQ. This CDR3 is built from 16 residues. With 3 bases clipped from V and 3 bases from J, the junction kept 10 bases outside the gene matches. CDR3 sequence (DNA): TGTGCCAGCAGCCAGGCTTTACAGGGGTGGGACACTGAAGCTTTCTTT. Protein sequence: CASSQALQGWDTEAFF.

The CDR3: CASSRLPGGAPETQYF. The CDR3 bases are TGTGCCAGCAGCCGACTTCCCGGGGGGGCCCCAGAGACCCAGTACTTC. V gene TRBV3-1 combines with J gene TRBJ2-7; 8 bases match TRBD2. The assigned J gene may be wrong: the sequence end matches TRBJ2-5 better. This CDR3 is built from 16 residues. CDR1 and CDR2 from the germline V gene are LGHDT and YNNKEL (reference sequence).

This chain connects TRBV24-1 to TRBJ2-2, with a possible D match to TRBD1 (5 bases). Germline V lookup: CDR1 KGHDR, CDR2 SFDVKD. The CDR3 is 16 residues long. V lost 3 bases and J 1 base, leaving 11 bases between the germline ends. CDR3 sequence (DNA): TGTGCCACCAGTGATATAGGAGACAGGAACACCGGGGAGCTGTTTTTT. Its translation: CATSDIGDRNTGELFF.

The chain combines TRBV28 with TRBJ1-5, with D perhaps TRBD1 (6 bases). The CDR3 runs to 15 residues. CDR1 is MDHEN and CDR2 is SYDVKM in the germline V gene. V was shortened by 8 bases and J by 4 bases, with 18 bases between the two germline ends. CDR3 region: CASGGEDRKNQPQHF. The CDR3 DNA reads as TGTGCCAGCGGGGGGGAGGACAGAAAAAATCAGCCCCAGCATTTT.

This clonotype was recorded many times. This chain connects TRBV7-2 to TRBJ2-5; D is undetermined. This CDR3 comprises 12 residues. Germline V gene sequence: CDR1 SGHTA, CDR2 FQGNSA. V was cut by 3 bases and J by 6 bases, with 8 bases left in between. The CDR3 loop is CASSFVGKTQYF. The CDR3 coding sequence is TGTGCCAGCAGCTTCGTGGGAAAGACCCAGTACTTC.